These T cell receptor beta chains were read from a single sample in a study of cytotoxic CD8 clonotypes in ibrutinib-treated CLL. Method: immunoSEQ multiplex PCR; TCRdb's copy keeps in-frame clones and lacks some. The profile covers about 200,000 clones, with roughly three quarters appearing a single time and roughly 5.8% taken by the ten largest. The sample consisted of PBMCs, taken after 12 months of ibrutinib treatment. All receptors come from a human donor with chronic lymphocytic leukemia. CDR3s include the opening cysteine and the closing phenylalanine or tryptophan. D genes are given only for firm matches. Only part of the rows carry a size: once, few, many, or a class if the clone is expanded.

>-|TRBJ1-2|13|-|TRBV7-6
TGTGCCAGCAGCGGGCGCCCCAACTATGGCTACACCTTC
CASSGRPNYGYTF
>-|TRBJ1-2|15|TRBD1|TRBV6-1
TGTGCCAGCAGTGAGGACAGGGTCGGAAACTATGGCTACACCTTC
CASSEDRVGNYGYTF
>-|TRBJ1-1|15|-|TRBV29-1
TGCAGCGTAGAGAGGGGCACCCTTAAGAACACTGAAGCTTTCTTT
CSVERGTLKNTEAFF
>-|TRBJ2-7|14|-|TRBV7-7
TGTGCTAGCAGCCTTCAGGACGGCTCCTACGAGCAGTACTTC
CASSLQDGSYEQYF
>-|TRBJ1-1|14|-|TRBV25-1
TGTGCCAGCATCCCCGACGGTGTTGGGTCTGAAGCTTTCTTT
CASIPDGVGSEAFF
>-|TRBJ2-7|13|-|TRBV6-6
TGTGCCAGCAGCGCACAGGCCGGCTACGAGCAGTACTTC
CASSAQAGYEQYF
>few|TRBJ1-1|13|TRBD1|TRBV5-4
TGTGCCAGCAGCTTTCAAACAGGGGGGGAAGCTTTCTTT
CASSFQTGGEAFF
>-|TRBJ2-7|12|-|TRBV30
TGTGCCTCTGAACTGCACACCTACGAGCAGTACTTC
CASELHTYEQYF
>-|TRBJ2-3|15|TRBD2|TRBV7-9
TGTGCCAGCAGCTCAGCGGGGGGCCTTTTAGATACGCAGTATTTT
CASSSAGGLLDTQYF
>-|TRBJ2-7|13|-|TRBV6-1
TGTGCCAGCGCCCTTCTAAGAAACTACGAGCAGTACTTC
CASALLRNYEQYF
>-|TRBJ1-5|16|TRBD1|TRBV9
TGTGCCAGCAGCGCCGGACAGGGTTCTAGCAATCAGCCCCAGCATTTT
CASSAGQGSSNQPQHF
>-|TRBJ1-5|14|-|TRBV19
TGTGCCAGTAGTATTAAGTGGGGGAATCAGCCCCAGCATTTT
CASSIKWGNQPQHF
>-|TRBJ1-4|14|TRBD1|TRBV6-1
TGTGCCAGCGTCCGGGACAGGGGTGGGGAAAAACTGTTTTTT
CASVRDRGGEKLFF
>-|TRBJ2-7|14|-|TRBV5-6
TGTGCCAGCAGCTTGGTGGGCAGGGCCTACGAGCAGTACTTC
CASSLVGRAYEQYF
>-|TRBJ1-1|13|-|TRBV11-2
TGTGCCAGCAGCTTAGTGCAAGTCACTGAAGCTTTCTTT
CASSLVQVTEAFF
>-|TRBJ2-5|19|-|TRBV7-8
TGTGCCAGCAGCTTATCGTTCCGCGGATCAAGGACCCACGAGGAGACCCAGTACTTC
CASSLSFRGSRTHEETQYF
>-|TRBJ2-6|16|-|TRBV28
TGTGCCAGCAGTTTAATCGACCGCTCTGGGGCCAACGTCCTGACTTTC
CASSLIDRSGANVLTF
>-|TRBJ2-7|14|-|TRBV19
TGTGCCAGTAGTTGGGGGGCCGCGCTCAACGAGCAGTACTTC
CASSWGAALNEQYF
>-|TRBJ2-7|13|TRBD1|TRBV10-3
TGTGCCATCAAACGGACAGGTGTCCACGAGCAGTACTTC
CAIKRTGVHEQYF
>-|TRBJ1-1|13|TRBD1|TRBV13
TGTGCCAGCAGCTACGGACAGGCCCTCGCAGCTTTCTTT
CASSYGQALAAFF
>-|TRBJ2-1|12|TRBD1|TRBV6-4
TGTGCCAGCAGGACAGGGGGAAATGAGCAGTTCTTC
CASRTGGNEQFF
>-|TRBJ2-7|15|TRBD2|TRBV6-1
TGTGCCAGCAGTGAAGAGCGGGAGGGCTCCTACGAGCAGTACTTC
CASSEEREGSYEQYF
>-|TRBJ2-7|14|-|TRBV30
TGTGCCTGGAGTGTATCCGGGACTCCGTACGAGCAGTACTTC
CAWSVSGTPYEQYF
>-|TRBJ2-7|17|-|TRBV7-6
TGTGCCAGCAGCTTAGAACCACCGGGCCTCCACCCCCTCGAGCAGTACTTC
CASSLEPPGLHPLEQYF
>once|TRBJ2-1|14|TRBD1|TRBV6-5
TGTGCCAGCAGTTATTCGGACAGGGACAGTGAGCAGTTCTTC
CASSYSDRDSEQFF
>-|TRBJ2-7|11|-|TRBV6-1
TGTGCCAGCAGAGCACCCTACGAGCAGTACTTC
CASRAPYEQYF
>-|TRBJ1-2|14|-|TRBV30
TGTGCCTGGAGTGAGATTGAGCAGGCTTATGGCTACACCTTC
CAWSEIEQAYGYTF
>-|TRBJ2-7|15|TRBD1|TRBV4-2
TGTGCCAGCAGCCAACCCGGGACAGCTATCTACGAGCAGTACTTC
CASSQPGTAIYEQYF
>-|TRBJ2-7|12|-|TRBV6-5
TGTGCCAGCAAAGATATGGGAGATGAGCAGTACTTC
CASKDMGDEQYF
>-|TRBJ1-5|15|-|TRBV7-9
TGTGCCAGCAGCTTAGCAGGGGGAAGCAATCAGCCCCAGCATTTT
CASSLAGGSNQPQHF
>-|TRBJ1-1|13|TRBD1|TRBV29-1
TGCAGCGCTCCGACAGGGCGGAGCACTGAAGCTTTCTTT
CSAPTGRSTEAFF
>-|TRBJ1-2|12|TRBD1|TRBV19
TGTGCCAGTAGGAGACAGGGATGGGGCTACACCTTC
CASRRQGWGYTF
>few|TRBJ1-2|14|-|TRBV6-1
TGTGCCAGCGTTCCCGGGTCCAGGGGAGGTGGCTACACCTTC
CASVPGSRGGGYTF
>-|TRBJ1-2|14|-|TRBV4-3
TGCGCCAGCACCATCAGGGGTTCGGACTATGGCTACACCTTC
CASTIRGSDYGYTF
>once|TRBJ1-5|15|-|TRBV6-1
TGTGCCAGCACTCAAACTCAGGGGAACAATCAGCCCCAGCATTTT
CASTQTQGNNQPQHF
>-|TRBJ2-2|16|TRBD2|TRBV9
TGTGCCAGCAGCGTAGGTAGCGGGGGGAACACCGGGGAGCTGTTTTTT
CASSVGSGGNTGELFF
>-|TRBJ1-2|14|TRBD1|TRBV27
TGTGCCAGCAGCCAGGGACAGGGGGCGAATGGCTACACCTTC
CASSQGQGANGYTF
>-|TRBJ2-6|17|TRBD1|TRBV15
TGTGCCACCAGCAGGAAACAGGGGGCGCTTGGGGCCAACGTCCTGACTTTC
CATSRKQGALGANVLTF
>few|TRBJ2-1|15|TRBD2|TRBV5-6
TGTGCCAGCAGGGAAAAGCGGGAGGTCTACAATGAGCAGTTCTTC
CASREKREVYNEQFF
>-|TRBJ1-3|16|-|TRBV25-1
TGTGCCAGCAGTGGGGGCATCTTCAGCTCTGGAAACACCATATATTTT
CASSGGIFSSGNTIYF
>-|TRBJ2-5|15|-|TRBV15
TGTGCCACCAGCACCCTCACGCAAGCCCAAGAGACCCAGTACTTC
CATSTLTQAQETQYF
>once|TRBJ1-5|17|TRBD1|TRBV19
TGTGCCAGCTACCCTACCTCAGGACAGGTTAGCAATCAGCCCCAGCATTTT
CASYPTSGQVSNQPQHF
>-|TRBJ2-1|15|TRBD2|TRBV7-3
TGTGCCAGCAGCTCAGGACTAGCAGTTTACAATGAGCAGTTCTTC
CASSSGLAVYNEQFF
>-|TRBJ1-2|15|-|TRBV11-2
TGTGCCAGCAGCGCTCAGGAAGGGCGAGGGGTTGGCTACACCTTC
CASSAQEGRGVGYTF
>-|TRBJ1-5|15|-|TRBV7-3
TGTGCCAGCAGCTTGGGGGGGTCTAGCAATCAGCCCCAGCATTTT
CASSLGGSSNQPQHF
>few|TRBJ2-2|17|TRBD1|TRBV7-9
TGTGCCAGCAGCCCAGTCCCGGGACAGGGGAACACCGGGGAGCTGTTTTTT
CASSPVPGQGNTGELFF
>-|TRBJ2-7|18|TRBD2|TRBV28
TGTGCCATCCGGGGCCGACTAGCGGGAGAACCGAGCTCCTACGAGCAGTACTTC
CAIRGRLAGEPSSYEQYF
>-|TRBJ1-2|14|TRBD1|TRBV28
TGTGCCAGCAGTTCCCGAGGGGGCCATAGTGGCTACACCTTC
CASSSRGGHSGYTF
>-|TRBJ1-1|16|-|TRBV19
TGTGCCAGTAGCCCTAGGGCCTACGCGGGGGACACTGAAGCTTTCTTT
CASSPRAYAGDTEAFF
>-|TRBJ2-7|13|-|TRBV28
TGTGCCAGCAGGAAACAGGGTTCGTACGAGCAGTACTTC
CASRKQGSYEQYF
>-|TRBJ1-6|16|-|TRBV4-2
TGTGCCAGCAGCCAAGACATGTGGCAGGCTAATTCACCCCTCCACTTT
CASSQDMWQANSPLHF
>-|TRBJ2-7|15|-|TRBV4-1
TGCGCCAGCAGCCAGTCACGCGGACTGTCCTACGAGCAGTACTTC
CASSQSRGLSYEQYF
>-|TRBJ2-3|18|TRBD2|TRBV5-1
TGCGCCAGCAGCGGGACTAGCGGGAGAGCCGGGAGCACAGATACGCAGTATTTT
CASSGTSGRAGSTDTQYF
>-|TRBJ1-6|14|-|TRBV27
TGTGCCAGCAGTTTCCTCAGGGGCAATTCACCCCTCCACTTT
CASSFLRGNSPLHF
>-|TRBJ2-5|12|-|TRBV5-1
TGCGCCAGCAGCCTGGAATTGGAGACCCAGTACTTC
CASSLELETQYF
>-|TRBJ1-1|13|TRBD1|TRBV4-1
TGCGCCAGCAGGGGACAGGGGTATACTGAAGCTTTCTTT
CASRGQGYTEAFF
>-|TRBJ1-2|13|TRBD1|TRBV6-5
TGTGCCAGCAGGCCGACAGGGACCTATGGCTACACCTTC
CASRPTGTYGYTF
>-|TRBJ2-1|16|TRBD2|TRBV9
TGTGCCAGCAGCGTATATCCGAGCGGGGGAAACAATGAGCAGTTCTTC
CASSVYPSGGNNEQFF
>-|TRBJ2-5|13|-|TRBV29-1
TGCAGCGTTCCATACCCCGACCAAGAGACCCAGTACTTC
CSVPYPDQETQYF